A single sample is the source of the 9 T cell receptor beta chains below, sequenced in a study of T cells after yellow fever vaccination. From the 5' RACE reads, TCRdb called clonotypes with MiXCR, one entry per CDR3 protein. The table lists 50,000 to 60,000 distinct CDR3 sequences, approximately 7% of them singletons. The starting material was CD8+ T cells not binding an NS4B(214-222) dextramer, sorted from PBMCs, obtained around 45 days after the first yellow fever vaccination. All receptors derive from a man younger than 35 who received the YFV17D yellow fever vaccine.

In this sample, this clonotype turned up many times. The genes are TRBV7-2 and TRBJ2-7, with no clear D. This CDR3 comprises 16 residues. Germline values: CDR1 SGHTA, CDR2 FQGNSA. The V gene lost 3 bases and the J gene lost 4 bases, with 19 bases spanning the gap. The CDR3 DNA sequence: TGTGCCAGCAGCTTTAGCCCGGCCGGCCCTACGTACGAGCAGTACGTC. Translation gives CASSFSPAGPTYEQYV.

The chain links TRBV5-5 to TRBJ2-5; D is perhaps TRBD2 (5 bases). Germline V gene sequence: CDR1 SGHKS, CDR2 YYEKEE (reference sequence). The CDR3 is 15 residues long. Trimming cost V 0 bases and J 5 bases, with 14 bases left between them. The CDR3: CASSLDGEHRETQYF. CDR3 bases: TGTGCCAGCAGCTTGGATGGGGAGCACCGGGAGACCCAGTACTTC.

This clonotype has only a few counts. The J gene is TRBJ2-1, the V gene TRBV27, with D perhaps TRBD2 (5 bases). The CDR3 runs 13 residues. Germline-derived CDR1 and CDR2 are MNHEY and SMNVEV (reference sequence). Trimming stripped 2 bases from V and 6 bases from J, with 8 bases between. CDR3 in DNA: TGTGCCAGCAGTTTAGGGAGAGGCAATGAGCAGTTCTTC. The encoded protein is CASSLGRGNEQFF.

The chain carries TRBV5-1 and TRBJ2-1, with D perhaps TRBD1 (6 bases). The germline V gene encodes CDR1 SGHRS and CDR2 YFSETQ. This CDR3 spans 13 amino acids. V gave up 4 bases and J gave up 9 bases, with 14 bases separating them. CDR3 bases: TGCGCCAGCAGCCCATGGACAGTCACTGAGCAGTTCTTC. This codes for CASSPWTVTEQFF.

This clonotype is categorized as medium-sized. This chain uses TRBV19 with TRBJ1-2; possibly TRBD1 for D (5 bases). Germline CDR1 reads LNHDA; CDR2 reads SQIVND (reference sequence). This CDR3 region has 14 residues. Trimming stripped 10 bases from V and 3 bases from J, with 18 bases between. CDR3 DNA: TGTGCCACCGCGGTTGACTCAGGGTACTATGGCTACACCTTC. The encoded protein is CATAVDSGYYGYTF.

This clonotype was picked up many times. The chain links TRBV2 to TRBJ2-7; tentative D call: TRBD1 (6 bases). CDR3 length: 16 residues. Germline loops: CDR1 SNHLY, CDR2 FYNNEI. Trimming took 3 bases from V and 1 from J, leaving 16 bases between them. DNA for the CDR3: TGTGCCAGCAGTGACCCGGTGGGGGACACTTCCTACGAGCAGTACTTC. Translated: CASSDPVGDTSYEQYF. The variable domain in full, completed from reference TRBV2 and TRBJ2-7, reads EPEVTQTPSHQVTQMGQEVILRCVPISNHLYFYWYRQILGQKVEFLVSFYNNEISEKSEIFDDQFSVERPDGSNFTLKIRSTKLEDSAMYFCASSDPVGDTSYEQYFGPGTRLTVT.

The chain combines TRBV15 with TRBJ1-5; D is possibly TRBD1 (5 bases). The V and J ends lost 5 bases and 0 bases respectively, with 20 bases between them. The CDR3 contains 18 residues. The germline V gene encodes CDR1 LNHNV and CDR2 YYDKDF (reference sequence). CDR3 DNA sequence: TGTGCCACCAGCCCTCCGGGACTCCAGATTCGTAGCAATCAGCCCCAGCATTTT. Residues: CATSPPGLQIRSNQPQHF.

The chain recombines TRBV29-1 with TRBJ2-2; D unclear. This CDR3 region has 13 residues. The V gene lost 5 bases and the J gene lost 2 bases, with 9 bases spanning the gap. Germline CDR1 reads SQVTM; CDR2 reads ANQGSEA. The CDR3 loop reads CSVKASNTGELFF. CDR3 DNA sequence: TGCAGCGTTAAGGCGTCCAACACCGGGGAGCTGTTTTTT.

This clonotype appeared many times. CDR3 loop: CASSLIGGPMETQYF. In nucleotides, the CDR3 is TGTGCCAGCAGCTTAATTGGGGGGCCGATGGAGACCCAGTACTTC. The chain recombines TRBV7-3 with TRBJ2-5; TRBD1 or TRBD2 may be the D gene (6 bases each). The CDR3 contains 15 residues. Trimming removed 1 base from V and 5 bases from J, with 14 bases in between. Germline values: CDR1 SGHTA, CDR2 FQGTGA.